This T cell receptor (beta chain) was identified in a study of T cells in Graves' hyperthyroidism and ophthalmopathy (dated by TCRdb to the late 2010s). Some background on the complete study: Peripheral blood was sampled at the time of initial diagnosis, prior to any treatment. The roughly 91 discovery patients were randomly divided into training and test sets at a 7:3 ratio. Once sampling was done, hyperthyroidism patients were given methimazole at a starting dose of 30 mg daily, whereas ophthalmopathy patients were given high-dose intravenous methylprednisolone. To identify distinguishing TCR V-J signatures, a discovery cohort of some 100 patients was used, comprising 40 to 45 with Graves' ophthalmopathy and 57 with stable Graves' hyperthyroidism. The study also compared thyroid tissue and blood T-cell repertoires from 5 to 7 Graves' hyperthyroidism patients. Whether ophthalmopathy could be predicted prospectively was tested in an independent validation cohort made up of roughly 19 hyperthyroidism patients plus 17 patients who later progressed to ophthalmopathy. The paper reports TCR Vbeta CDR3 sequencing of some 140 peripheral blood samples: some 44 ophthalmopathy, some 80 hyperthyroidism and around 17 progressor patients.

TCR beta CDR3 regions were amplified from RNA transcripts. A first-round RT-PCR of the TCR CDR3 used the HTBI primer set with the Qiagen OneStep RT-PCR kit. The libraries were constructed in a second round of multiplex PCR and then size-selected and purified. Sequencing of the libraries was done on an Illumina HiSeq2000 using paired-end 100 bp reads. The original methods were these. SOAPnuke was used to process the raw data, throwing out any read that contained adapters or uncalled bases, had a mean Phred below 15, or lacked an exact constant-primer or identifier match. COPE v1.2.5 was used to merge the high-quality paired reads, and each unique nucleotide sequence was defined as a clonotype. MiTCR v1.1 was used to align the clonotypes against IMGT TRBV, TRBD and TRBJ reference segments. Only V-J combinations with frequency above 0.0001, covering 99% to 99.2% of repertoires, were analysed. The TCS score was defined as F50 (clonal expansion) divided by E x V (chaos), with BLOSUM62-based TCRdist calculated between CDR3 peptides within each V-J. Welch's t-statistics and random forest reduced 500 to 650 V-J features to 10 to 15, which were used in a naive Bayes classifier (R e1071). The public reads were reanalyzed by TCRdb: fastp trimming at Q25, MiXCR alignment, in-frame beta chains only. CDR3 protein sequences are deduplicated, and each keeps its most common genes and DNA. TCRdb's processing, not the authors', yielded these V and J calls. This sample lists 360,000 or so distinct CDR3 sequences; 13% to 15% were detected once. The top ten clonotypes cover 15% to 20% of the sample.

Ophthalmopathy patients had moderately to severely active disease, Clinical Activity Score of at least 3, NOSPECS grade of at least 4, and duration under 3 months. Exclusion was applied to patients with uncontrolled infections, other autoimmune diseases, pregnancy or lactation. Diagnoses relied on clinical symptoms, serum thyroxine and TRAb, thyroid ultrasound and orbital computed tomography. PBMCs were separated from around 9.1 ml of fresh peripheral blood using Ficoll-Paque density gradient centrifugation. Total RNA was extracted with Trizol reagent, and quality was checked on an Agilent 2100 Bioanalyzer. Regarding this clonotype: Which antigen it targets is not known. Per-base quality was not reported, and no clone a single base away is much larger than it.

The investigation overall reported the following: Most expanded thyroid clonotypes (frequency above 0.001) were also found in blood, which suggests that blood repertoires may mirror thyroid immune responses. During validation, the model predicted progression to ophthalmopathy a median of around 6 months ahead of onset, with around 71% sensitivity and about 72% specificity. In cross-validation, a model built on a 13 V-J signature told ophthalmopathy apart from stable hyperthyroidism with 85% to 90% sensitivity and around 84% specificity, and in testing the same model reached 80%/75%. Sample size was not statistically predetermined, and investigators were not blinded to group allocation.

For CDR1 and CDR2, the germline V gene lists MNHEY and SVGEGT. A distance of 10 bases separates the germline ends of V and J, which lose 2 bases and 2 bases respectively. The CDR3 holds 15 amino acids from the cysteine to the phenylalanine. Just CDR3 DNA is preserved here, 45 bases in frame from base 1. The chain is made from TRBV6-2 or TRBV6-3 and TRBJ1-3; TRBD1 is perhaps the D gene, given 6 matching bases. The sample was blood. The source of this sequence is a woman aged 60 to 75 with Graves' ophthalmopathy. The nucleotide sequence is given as TGTGCCAGCAGTTACAATTCAGGGGCTGGAAACACCATATATTTT. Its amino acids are CASSYNSGAGNTIYF.